This entry lists 27 T cell receptor beta chains sequenced from one sample in a study of preoperative IRX-2 immunotherapy in early breast cancer. Treatment: preoperative locoregional IRX-2 cytokine immunotherapy. TCRdb's copy holds only in-frame clones and misses some; the assay was immunoSEQ multiplex PCR. The sample holds 25,000 to 35,000 clones; over 75% are singletons and the top ten take around 3.1%. This material was acquired from a patient treated with IRX-2 immunotherapy. Receptors were obtained from a human donor with breast cancer.

The chain uses TRBV23-1 and TRBJ1-6; D ambiguous. TRBV23-1 is an ORF for which the function is uncertain. The CDR3 is made up of 14 amino acids. V was shortened by 6 bases and J by 8 bases, with 14 bases between the two germline ends. CDR3 residues: CASSRGLEDSPLHF. For the CDR3, the DNA is TGCGCCAGCAGCCGTGGCCTGGAGGATTCACCCCTCCACTTT.

This clone was picked up one time. The rearrangement uses TRBV19 and TRBJ1-5; TRBD1 might be the D (6 bases). Trimming cost V 6 bases and J 4 bases, with 19 bases left between them. Germline CDR1 is LNHDA and CDR2 is SQIVND (reference sequence). The CDR3 spans 16 residues. For the CDR3, the DNA is TGTGCCAGTAGCATCGACTCAGGGGAATGGAATCAGCCCCAGCATTTT. Translating it yields CASSIDSGEWNQPQHF.

This clone was detected only once. Here the CDR3 DNA reads TGTGCCAGCAGCTTGGAGACTAGCACCCGGTCCTACGAGCAGTACTTC. It codes for CASSLETSTRSYEQYF. This rearrangement joins TRBV7-1 to TRBJ2-7, with 7 bases fitting TRBD2. TRBV7-1 is identified as an open reading frame with a role that is uncertain. There are 16 residues in the CDR3. V lost 4 bases, J lost 1 base, and 10 bases stayed unmatched.

This clone has just a few counts. V usage is TRBV11-3 and J usage is TRBJ2-7; D remains unclear. The CDR3 is made up of 14 amino acids. With 5 bases removed from V and 0 bases from J, the gap between germline ends came to 11 bases. Germline CDR1 SGHNT, CDR2 YENEEA. CDR3 in DNA: TGTGCCAGCAGCCCCTCTGCGGACTCCTACGAGCAGTACTTC. Encoded protein: CASSPSADSYEQYF.

This chain links TRBV6-8 with TRBJ1-5; D gene uncertain. The germline V gene has CDR1 MNHGY and CDR2 SAAAGT. CDR3 length: 14 amino acids. The V end lost 5 bases, the J end lost 3 bases, and 11 bases lay between the germline ends. This CDR3 is CASSNTALNQPQHF. DNA for the CDR3: TGTGCCAGCAGTAACACAGCGCTCAATCAGCCCCAGCATTTT.

The chain couples TRBV19 to TRBJ1-5; D remains unclear. V was trimmed by 7 bases and J by 2 bases, leaving 12 bases between them. Per germline, CDR1 LNHDA and CDR2 SQIVND (reference sequence). The CDR3 contains 14 residues. CDR3 amino acids: CASTGGRGNQPQHF. The CDR3 nucleotides are TGTGCCAGTACCGGTGGGCGGGGCAATCAGCCCCAGCATTTT.

This clone was found once. This chain connects TRBV6-8 to TRBJ2-5, with D uncertain. V lost 0 bases and J 4 bases, leaving 3 bases between the germline ends. The CDR3 is 12 residues long. The germline CDR1 and CDR2 sequences are MNHGY and SAAAGT. In nucleotides, the CDR3 is TGTGCCAGCAGTTACTCGACAGAGACCCAGTACTTC. Its protein product is CASSYSTETQYF.

The CDR3, as DNA: TGTGCCAGCAGCTCTTTCTCGGCGGGAGGAGCCGGGGAGCTGTTTTTT. This translates into CASSSFSAGGAGELFF. The V and J genes are TRBV11-3 and TRBJ2-2; 8 positions agree with TRBD2. The CDR3 runs to 16 residues. Trimming cost V 4 bases and J 6 bases; bases outside gene matches: 10. Germline assignment: CDR1 SGHNT and CDR2 YENEEA.

The chain recombines TRBV11-3 with TRBJ2-3; D is undetermined. This CDR3 has 15 amino acids. Germline V gene sequence: CDR1 SGHNT, CDR2 YENEEA. V gave up 5 bases and J gave up 8 bases, with 20 bases separating them. The DNA of the CDR3 is TGTGCCAGCAGCCTATCGGGCCGGACGCGGAGTACGCAGTATTTT. Its translation is CASSLSGRTRSTQYF.

This sequence joins TRBV19 and TRBJ2-7, with 11 bases fitting TRBD2. Per germline, CDR1 LNHDA and CDR2 SQIVND (reference sequence). J was trimmed by 5 bases and V by 9 bases; bases with no gene match: 12. There are 15 residues in the CDR3. Written as DNA, the CDR3 is TGTGCCAGCGGTCAGTCTAGCGGGAGGATCGACGAGCAGTACTTC. Translated: CASGQSSGRIDEQYF. Full variable domain (rest looked up from reference TRBV19 and TRBJ2-7): DGGITQSPKYLFRKEGQNVTLSCEQNLNHDAMYWYRQDPGQGLRLIYYSQIVNDFQKGDIAEGYSVSREKKESFPLTVTSAQKNPTAFYLCASGQSSGRIDEQYFGPGTRLTVT.

The chain combines TRBV6-8 with TRBJ2-3, with D perhaps being TRBD1 or TRBD2 (5 bases each). Trimming removed 5 bases from V and 4 bases from J, with 10 bases in between. The CDR3 has 13 residues. The germline CDR1 and CDR2 sequences are MNHGY and SAAAGT. CDR3 amino acids: CASSPGTADTQYF. CDR3 DNA sequence: TGTGCCAGCAGTCCCGGGACCGCAGATACGCAGTATTTT.

The gene calls are TRBV7-1 and TRBJ1-2, with TRBD1 identical over 7 bases. TRBV7-1 belongs to the ORF category, with a function that is uncertain. The CDR3 loop spans 13 amino acids. J was trimmed by 3 bases and V by 6 bases; bases with no gene match: 4. DNA for the CDR3: TGTGCCAGCAGTACGGACAGGCACTATGGCTACACCTTC. This sequence encodes CASSTDRHYGYTF.

V is TRBV6-8 and J is TRBJ2-5; 8 bases are a match to TRBD1. This CDR3 is built from 19 residues. The V gene end was trimmed by 5 bases and the J gene end by 1 base; junction bases not matched to a gene: 18. CDR1 is MNHGY, CDR2 SAAAGT, per germline. The CDR3 DNA follows: TGTGCCAGCAGTGGCCCTATTTATCCACGGACAGGGACCCAAGAGACCCAGTACTTC. It codes for CASSGPIYPRTGTQETQYF.

The chain combines TRBV6-8 with TRBJ1-2; D perhaps matches TRBD1 (6 bases). This CDR3 is built from 15 residues. V was clipped by 5 bases and J by 4 bases, with 17 bases between them. CDR1 MNHGY and CDR2 SAAAGT come from the germline V gene. The CDR3 DNA follows: TGTGCCAGCAGTGGAACGGGACACCGGGCCTATGGCTACACCTTC. Its protein product is CASSGTGHRAYGYTF.

This clone was counted a few times. The chain recombines TRBV2 with TRBJ2-1, with D possibly called TRBD1 or TRBD2 (5 bases each). Looked up from germline, CDR1 is SNHLY and CDR2 is FYNNEI. This CDR3 region has 15 residues. Trimming took off 1 base at V and 9 bases at J, with 16 bases between the two ends. The CDR3: CASSEERGALGEQFF. CDR3 sequence (DNA): TGTGCCAGCAGTGAAGAACGGGGCGCGTTGGGTGAGCAGTTCTTC.

Written as DNA, the CDR3 is TGTGCCATCAGTGAGATTACAGATACGCAGTATTTT. Amino acids: CAISEITDTQYF. The chain combines TRBV10-3 with TRBJ2-3; D is uncertain. The V gene's germline CDR1 is ENHRY and CDR2 SYGVKD. Trimming pared 2 bases from V and 3 bases from J, leaving 3 bases between. CDR3 length equals 12 residues.

The genes are TRBV29-1 and TRBJ2-2; tentative D call: TRBD1 (6 bases). The V end lost 1 base, the J end lost 4 bases, and 7 bases lay between the germline ends. The germline V gene has CDR1 SQVTM and CDR2 ANQGSEA. The CDR3 runs to 13 residues. The CDR3 nucleotides are TGCAGCGTTGAAGGGACAGCCACCGGGGAGCTGTTTTTT. Residues: CSVEGTATGELFF.

V is TRBV29-1 and J is TRBJ2-6, with D hard to call. V was cut by 7 bases and J by 1 base, with 8 bases left in between. The CDR3 length is 13 residues. Germline V CDR1 and CDR2: SQVTM, ANQGSEA. The CDR3 DNA reads as TGCAGCGCCTGGGTGTCTGGGGCCAACGTCCTGACTTTC. Residues: CSAWVSGANVLTF.

The chain joins TRBV28 to TRBJ1-2; tentative D call: TRBD1 (5 bases). The CDR3 spans 16 residues. Germline values: CDR1 MDHEN, CDR2 SYDVKM. V lost 3 bases and J 0 bases, leaving 14 bases between the germline ends. The CDR3 bases are TGTGCCAGCAGTTTCGGGTGGGGGAGAGCTAACTATGGCTACACCTTC. It translates to CASSFGWGRANYGYTF.

This rearrangement joins TRBV28 to TRBJ2-1, with D possibly matching TRBD2 (6 bases). The CDR3 covers 15 residues. CDR1 MDHEN and CDR2 SYDVKM come from the germline V gene. V lost 6 bases to trimming and J lost 2 bases, with 14 bases between them. The CDR3 DNA follows: TGTGCCAGCAGCCGCACTAGCAGCGCCTACAATGAGCAGTTCTTC. Its protein is CASSRTSSAYNEQFF.

The rearrangement uses TRBV7-1 and TRBJ1-4; D gene ambiguous. TRBV7-1 counts as an open reading frame of uncertain function. The ends were cut back, 5 bases at V and 8 bases at J, with 12 bases in the middle. The CDR3 loop spans 13 amino acids. The CDR3 spells CASSPASREKLFF. DNA for the CDR3: TGTGCCAGCAGCCCCGCCTCGAGGGAAAAACTGTTTTTT.

The chain has TRBV28 and TRBJ1-1; the D gene is possibly TRBD1 (5 bases). The CDR3 consists of 14 residues. Trimming pared 0 bases from V and 0 bases from J, leaving 5 bases between. CDR1 and CDR2 from the germline V gene are MDHEN and SYDVKM. This chain's CDR3 is CASSLWTVNTEAFF. The CDR3, as DNA: TGTGCCAGCAGTTTATGGACAGTGAACACTGAAGCTTTCTTT.

The gene calls are TRBV18 and TRBJ1-1, with D possibly being TRBD1 (6 bases). Germline CDR1 is KGHSH and CDR2 is LQKENI. The CDR3 consists of 14 residues. V lost 3 bases and J lost 8, with 16 bases in between. The CDR3 reads CASSPRGGSSEAFF. The DNA of the CDR3 is TGTGCCAGCTCACCCAGGGGAGGATCGTCGGAAGCTTTCTTT.

This clone came up once. The chain combines TRBV22-1 with TRBJ1-1. TRBV22-1 is listed as a pseudogene. The CDR3 is 14 amino acids. The CDR3 region is CASSYGGRNTEAFF. In DNA, the CDR3 is TGTGCCAGCAGTTACGGGGGGAGGAACACTGAAGCTTTCTTT.

CDR3 in DNA: TGTGCCAGCTCACCTAATAAGGGGCTGAACACTGAAGCTTTCTTT. Its translation is CASSPNKGLNTEAFF. The chain employs TRBV18 and TRBJ1-1, with D perhaps matching TRBD1 (5 bases). Germline assignment: CDR1 KGHSH and CDR2 LQKENI. This CDR3 has 15 amino acids. Trimming cost V 3 bases and J 0 bases, with 11 bases left between them.

The V gene is TRBV19, the J gene TRBJ1-5; 7 bases align to TRBD1. The germline gives CDR1 LNHDA, CDR2 SQIVND (reference sequence). Trimming at V came to 6 bases and at J to 2 bases, leaving 4 bases not matched to a gene. This CDR3 region has 14 residues. The CDR3: CASSGQAGNQPQHF. CDR3 sequence (DNA): TGTGCCAGTAGCGGACAGGCGGGCAATCAGCCCCAGCATTTT.

Comment on this clone: Other DNA sequences in the same sample also yield this CDR3. This chain connects TRBV28 to TRBJ1-1; D remains ambiguous. This CDR3 spans 12 amino acids. V lost 5 bases, J lost 0 bases, and 4 bases lay in between. Germline-derived CDR1 and CDR2 are MDHEN and SYDVKM. CDR3 coding DNA: TGTGCCAGCAGTCTCTTGAACACTGAAGCTTTCTTT. Its protein is CASSLLNTEAFF.